Following are 21 T cell receptor beta chains from one sample sequenced in a study of identical twins. Via MiXCR, TCRdb re-called the 5' RACE reads, giving one row per CDR3 protein. The sample lists around 290,000 distinct CDR3 sequences; less than 9.5% were seen once. The data were also submitted as part of a second study, on yellow fever vaccine responses in identical twins.

The sequencing sample was made of CD8+ T cells sorted from blood. Every receptor here comes from a woman between 18 and 30 years old in good health.

This clonotype has a count of ten or more. The chain links TRBV20-1 to TRBJ2-7, with 8 bases aligning to TRBD2. Germline CDR1 DFQATT, CDR2 SNEGSKA (reference sequence). This CDR3 contains 15 residues. J gave up 3 bases and V 2 bases, and 9 bases lay outside the gene matches. This chain's CDR3 is CSARISQRENYEQYF. The CDR3 DNA sequence: TGCAGTGCTAGAATCTCCCAGCGGGAGAACTACGAGCAGTACTTC.

This clonotype appeared many times. The chain employs TRBV7-9 and TRBJ1-1; D unclear. The CDR3 is 16 amino acids. Germline loops: CDR1 SEHNR, CDR2 FQNEAQ (reference sequence). The V and J ends lost 3 bases and 5 bases respectively, with 19 bases between them. The CDR3 reads CASSFGKNLWVTEAFF. The DNA for the CDR3 is TGTGCCAGCAGCTTTGGAAAGAACCTATGGGTAACTGAAGCTTTCTTT.

This sequence joins TRBV20-1 and TRBJ2-3; no definite D call. Germline CDR1 reads DFQATT; CDR2 reads SNEGSKA (reference sequence). V lost 2 bases and J lost 2, with 17 bases in between. The CDR3 totals 16 residues. The CDR3 nucleotides read TGCAGTGCTAGATCCTCCCGAGCCCCAGACACAGATACGCAGTATTTT. Its translation: CSARSSRAPDTDTQYF.

This clonotype was detected only a few times. The chain is built from TRBV6-2 or TRBV6-3 and TRBJ2-5; D is undetermined. V was pared by 5 bases and J by 8 bases, with 12 bases between. Germline CDR1 is MNHEY and CDR2 is SVGEGT. The length of the CDR3 is 12 residues. This chain's CDR3 is CASSPDDGTQYF. CDR3 coding DNA: TGTGCCAGCAGTCCGGACGATGGCACCCAGTACTTC.

This clonotype was observed at least ten times. This rearrangement joins TRBV12-3 or TRBV12-4 to TRBJ2-1, with D perhaps TRBD1 (6 bases). Trimming removed 5 bases from V and 14 bases from J, with 13 bases in between. This CDR3 spans 11 amino acids. The CDR3 DNA reads as TGTGCCAGCAGTGTACAGGGAGCGAAGTTCTTC. Amino acids: CASSVQGAKFF.

This clonotype was observed many times. J is TRBJ2-3 and V is TRBV11-2, with TRBD1 matching 10 bases. The CDR3 is made up of 21 amino acids. The germline CDR1 and CDR2 sequences are SGHAT and FQNNGV. V trimming: 0 bases; J trimming: 0 bases; junction bases outside the gene matches: 15. In DNA, the CDR3 is TGTGCCAGCAGCTTAGAGGCTCTGGACTGGGACAGGGGAAGGAGCACAGATACGCAGTATTTT. The encoded protein is CASSLEALDWDRGRSTDTQYF.

This clonotype was detected ten times or more. V is TRBV10-3 and J is TRBJ1-1, with 9 bases fitting TRBD1. The CDR3 has 15 amino acids. The J segment lost 7 bases and the V segment lost 10 bases, leaving 16 bases of the junction unmatched. CDR1 and CDR2 from the germline V gene are ENHRY and SYGVKD. CDR3 nucleotide sequence: TGTGCCACCAACGTGCCGACAGGGGGTCAGAATGAAGCTTTCTTT. Translated, it gives CATNVPTGGQNEAFF.

There are a few counts of this clonotype. The V call is TRBV6-5, the J call TRBJ1-5, with no clear D. V was trimmed by 2 bases and J by 7 bases, leaving 15 bases between them. Germline CDR1 MNHEY, CDR2 SVGAGI. This CDR3 is 15 amino acids long. The CDR3 DNA reads TGTGCCAGCAGTTACGACGGGAGGACCAAGCAGCCCCAGCATTTT. Residues: CASSYDGRTKQPQHF.

J is TRBJ2-3 and V is TRBV6-1, with TRBD2 identical over 10 bases. CDR3 length: 17 amino acids. The germline CDR1 and CDR2 sequences are MNHNS and SASEGT. The V segment lost 7 bases and the J segment 2 bases; nucleotides outside the gene matches: 12. The CDR3 spells CASISRTSGPLTDTQYF. As DNA, the CDR3 is TGTGCCAGCATCTCACGGACTAGCGGACCCCTCACAGATACGCAGTATTTT.

The rearrangement links TRBV29-1 to TRBJ1-6; the D gene is possibly TRBD1 (6 bases). This CDR3 has 13 residues. Germline assignment: CDR1 SQVTM and CDR2 ANQGSEA. The V end was cut by 6 bases, the J end by 10 bases, with 16 bases between. The CDR3 sequence: CSVSSGEGSPLHF. CDR3 coding DNA: TGCAGCGTGAGCTCAGGGGAAGGATCACCCCTCCACTTT.

This clonotype was seen only a few times. The chain uses TRBV7-2 and TRBJ1-2, with unresolved D. Trimming pared 2 bases from V and 8 bases from J, leaving 6 bases between. From germline, CDR1 is SGHTA and CDR2 FQGNSA. This CDR3 has 11 amino acids. The CDR3 here is CASSLLGGYTF. The CDR3 region has the DNA TGTGCCAGCAGCTTACTTGGCGGCTACACCTTC.

The chain joins TRBV27 to TRBJ2-3, with TRBD1 matching 8 bases. Germline loops: CDR1 MNHEY, CDR2 SMNVEV (reference sequence). The ends lost 6 bases at V and 0 bases at J; junction bases unmatched: 5. The CDR3 covers 15 residues. CDR3 region: CASRHRDRSTDTQYF. CDR3 in DNA: TGTGCCAGCAGGCACCGGGACAGGAGCACAGATACGCAGTATTTT.

There are a few counts of this clonotype. The chain joins TRBV3-1 to TRBJ2-3; D is possibly TRBD2 (6 bases). Trimming took 0 bases from V and 4 from J, leaving 11 bases between them. The germline V gene encodes CDR1 LGHDT and CDR2 YNNKEL (reference sequence). The CDR3 totals 15 residues. Written as DNA, the CDR3 is TGTGCCAGCAGCCAAGATCTTTGGAGGGCAGATACGCAGTATTTT. As protein: CASSQDLWRADTQYF.

In this sample, this clonotype turned up a few times. The CDR3 sequence: CASSLWTDYEQYF. DNA for the CDR3: TGTGCCAGCAGCCTATGGACAGACTACGAGCAGTACTTC. The chain employs TRBV11-2 and TRBJ2-7; TRBD1 might be the D (6 bases). The CDR3 runs 13 residues. V was clipped by 5 bases and J by 3 bases, with 11 bases between them. CDR1 is SGHAT, CDR2 FQNNGV, per germline.

The CDR3 region has the DNA TGTGCCAGCTCACCACCTGATGTGATGGCTGAAGCTTTCTTT. It encodes CASSPPDVMAEAFF. The chain uses TRBV18 and TRBJ1-1; D remains ambiguous. This CDR3 is built from 14 residues. V dropped 0 bases and J dropped 6 bases, with 11 bases sitting between them. CDR1 KGHSH and CDR2 LQKENI come from the germline V gene.

This clonotype was counted a few times. The genes are TRBV12-3 or TRBV12-4 and TRBJ2-2; D is possibly TRBD2 (5 bases). V gave up 8 bases and J gave up 5 bases, with 15 bases separating them. The CDR3 length is 14 residues. The CDR3 here is CASFSVGWTGELFF. Written as DNA, the CDR3 is TGTGCCAGCTTTAGCGTAGGGTGGACCGGGGAGCTGTTTTTT.

The rearrangement links TRBV20-1 to TRBJ2-3, with 11 bases identical to TRBD1. Germline V gene lookup returns CDR1 DFQATT and CDR2 SNEGSKA (reference sequence). The CDR3 consists of 15 residues. V lost 4 bases, J lost 4 bases, and 7 bases stayed unmatched. CDR3 nucleotides: TGCAGTGCTAAACAGGACAGGGGGCGCCCAGATACGCAGTATTTT. Translated, it gives CSAKQDRGRPDTQYF.

This clonotype appeared many times. The rearrangement joins TRBV9 to TRBJ2-1; no definite D call. V was clipped by 3 bases and J by 4 bases, with 14 bases between them. Per germline, CDR1 SGDLS and CDR2 YYNGEE. The CDR3 runs to 15 residues. As DNA, the CDR3 is TGTGCCAGCAGCGGTGAAGGCCTAGAGTACAATGAGCAGTTCTTC. It codes for CASSGEGLEYNEQFF.

This clonotype was observed at least ten times. V and J are TRBV29-1 and TRBJ2-5; D gene uncertain. The CDR3 loop spans 11 amino acids. The ends were cut back, 4 bases at V and 5 bases at J, with 8 bases in the middle. Per the germline V gene, CDR1 is SQVTM and CDR2 is ANQGSEA. For the CDR3, the DNA is TGCAGCGTTGGCCCAGGCGAGACCCAGTACTTC. Its protein product is CSVGPGETQYF.

With respect to this clonotype: Germline and junction disagree at one end, which may indicate a read error. The chain uses TRBV27 and TRBJ2-1, with 9 bases fitting TRBD2. CDR1 is MNHEY and CDR2 is SMNVEV in the germline V gene (reference sequence). The CDR3 has 18 amino acids. The CDR3 DNA is TGTACCAGCAGTTTAGTTGATATGACTAGCGGTGACACGGATGAGCAGTTCTTC. Translating gives CTSSLVDMTSGDTDEQFF.

The chain is built from TRBV28 and TRBJ2-2, with D perhaps TRBD1 (5 bases). V lost 5 bases and J 3 bases, leaving 13 bases between the germline ends. The CDR3 is 15 amino acids. The germline V gene has CDR1 MDHEN and CDR2 SYDVKM. The CDR3 bases are TGTGCCAGCAGTCCTTCGACAGAGGACACCGGGGAGCTGTTTTTT. This encodes CASSPSTEDTGELFF.